One sample yielded the 13 T cell receptor beta chains listed below, sequenced in a study of blood T cell repertoires in COVID-19. Sequenced by immunoSEQ multiplex PCR; TCRdb stores in-frame clones only, minus some. The sample comprises 50,000 to 80,000 clones, more than 60% of which are singletons, and approximately 5.1% rests with the top ten. The sequencing input was peripheral blood. The receptors were gathered from a human donor in a cohort sampled during active COVID-19.

This chain links TRBV9 with TRBJ2-7; TRBD1 aligns across 9 bases. The V gene end was trimmed by 4 bases and the J gene end by 3 bases; junction bases not matched to a gene: 8. The CDR3 runs 15 residues. From germline, CDR1 is SGDLS and CDR2 YYNGEE. The CDR3 bases are TGTGCCAGCAGCCCTCGGGACAGGGAGGACTACGAGCAGTACTTC. This sequence encodes CASSPRDREDYEQYF.

The rearrangement uses TRBV4-1 and TRBJ2-7; maybe TRBD2 (6 bases). The CDR3 is 14 residues long. Looked up from germline, CDR1 is MGHRA and CDR2 is YSYEKL. V was cut by 0 bases and J by 3 bases, with 9 bases left in between. CDR3: CASSQDSGSYEQYF. In DNA, the CDR3 is TGCGCCAGCAGCCAAGATTCCGGGAGCTACGAGCAGTACTTC.

V usage is TRBV23-1 and J usage is TRBJ1-5, with TRBD1 matching 9 bases. TRBV23-1 is an ORF, with its function uncertain. There are 17 residues in the CDR3. The junction had 8 bases not matched to a gene; V was cut back by 3 bases and J by 2 bases. This chain's CDR3 is CASSHWGQGGCNQPQHF. CDR3 sequence (DNA): TGCGCCAGCAGTCACTGGGGACAGGGTGGGTGCAATCAGCCCCAGCATTTT.

This clone was observed a few times. The rearrangement joins TRBV10-3 to TRBJ2-3; TRBD2 is a possible D gene (7 bases). CDR1 and CDR2 (germline): ENHRY, SYGVKD. Trimming removed 11 bases at V and 8 bases at J, with 23 bases between. The length of the CDR3 is 14 residues. CDR3 sequence (DNA): TGTGCCGCCTCCCAACGGGGGGCGCCCCCTACGCAGTATTTT. Translating gives CAASQRGAPPTQYF.

The gene calls are TRBV7-2 and TRBJ2-1; 15 bases fit TRBD2. The CDR3 extends over 16 amino acids. Germline V gene data show CDR1 as SGHTA and CDR2 as FQGNSA. After removal of 4 bases from V and 9 bases from J, the junction contained 7 bases not matched to a gene. DNA for the CDR3: TGTGCCAGCAGCTGGGGGACTAGCGGGGGGTTGGGTGAGCAGTTCTTC. This gives the protein CASSWGTSGGLGEQFF.

This clone appeared many times. The chain employs TRBV19 and TRBJ1-1, with 8 bases fitting TRBD1. The trim removed 6 bases at V and 6 bases at J, leaving 12 bases unmatched. The germline gives CDR1 LNHDA, CDR2 SQIVND (reference sequence). This CDR3 comprises 15 residues. CDR3 region: CASSGQGWGGSEAFF. In DNA form, the CDR3 reads TGTGCCAGTAGCGGACAGGGATGGGGCGGATCTGAAGCTTTCTTT. The full variable domain, its missing parts supplied by reference TRBV19 and TRBJ1-1, is DGGITQSPKYLFRKEGQNVTLSCEQNLNHDAMYWYRQDPGQGLRLIYYSQIVNDFQKGDIAEGYSVSREKKESFPLTVTSAQKNPTAFYLCASSGQGWGGSEAFFGQGTRLTVV.

The rearrangement uses TRBV7-2 and TRBJ1-5, with D possibly TRBD1 on 6 matching bases. The CDR3 runs to 15 residues. Trimming pared 2 bases from V and 4 bases from J, leaving 12 bases between. The V gene's germline CDR1 is SGHTA and CDR2 FQGNSA. CDR3 in amino acids: CASSLFGQGNQPQHF. CDR3 coding DNA: TGTGCCAGCAGCTTATTTGGGCAGGGGAATCAGCCCCAGCATTTT.

V and J are TRBV5-6 and TRBJ1-5, with 7 bases that match TRBD1. Germline CDR1 is SGHDT and CDR2 is YYEEEE. V lost 0 bases, J lost 5 bases, and 5 bases stayed unmatched. This CDR3 contains 15 residues. DNA of the CDR3: TGTGCCAGCAGCTTGGGTGGACAGGAATATCAGCCCCAGCATTTT. Its protein is CASSLGGQEYQPQHF.

V gene TRBV6-5 combines with J gene TRBJ2-2, with a tentative D call TRBD2 (6 bases). The CDR3 consists of 15 residues. V gave up 2 bases and J gave up 5 bases, with 12 bases separating them. Germline V gene data show CDR1 as MNHEY and CDR2 as SVGAGI. This chain's CDR3 is CASSYRGFETGELFF. For the CDR3, the DNA is TGTGCCAGCAGTTACCGGGGGTTCGAGACCGGGGAGCTGTTTTTT.

Written as DNA, the CDR3 is TGTGCCAGCAGTACTACAGGGGCTACCACAGATACGCAGTATTTT. Its protein product is CASSTTGATTDTQYF. The J gene is TRBJ2-3, the V gene TRBV3-1 (or the pseudogene TRBV3-2); 7 bases align to TRBD1. The CDR3 loop spans 15 amino acids. The J segment lost 2 bases and the V segment lost 6 bases, leaving 8 bases of the junction unmatched. Per germline, CDR1 LGHDT and CDR2 YNNKEL (reference sequence).

The CDR3 region is CSGALAGGREQYF. As DNA, the CDR3 is TGCAGCGGGGCACTAGCGGGGGGGCGCGAGCAGTACTTC. The V call is TRBV29-1, the J call TRBJ2-7, with TRBD2 matching over 13 bases. Germline CDR1 reads SQVTM; CDR2 reads ANQGSEA. This CDR3 contains 13 residues. With 7 bases clipped from V and 6 bases from J, the junction kept 6 bases outside the gene matches.

The rearrangement uses TRBV5-1 and TRBJ2-5; 13 nucleotides align to TRBD2. Germline trimming cut 4 bases from V and 1 base from J; bases unmatched to any gene: 4. The CDR3 has 16 residues. Looked up from germline, CDR1 is SGHRS and CDR2 is YFSETQ. The CDR3, as DNA: TGCGCCAGCAGCACTGGACTAGCGGGGGTCCAAGAGACCCAGTACTTC. Its protein product is CASSTGLAGVQETQYF. Full variable domain (missing parts from reference TRBV5-1 and TRBJ2-5): KAGVTQTPRYLIKTRGQQVTLSCSPISGHRSVSWYQQTPGQGLQFLFEYFSETQRNKGNFPGRFSGRQFSNSRSEMNVSTLELGDSALYLCASSTGLAGVQETQYFGPGTRLLVL.

The chain joins TRBV4-3 to TRBJ2-3; D remains unclear. Germline V CDR1 and CDR2: LGHNA, YSLEER. The CDR3 sequence is 13 residues long. Trimming took off 1 base at V and 2 bases at J, with 4 bases between the two ends. CDR3 bases: TGCGCCAGCAGCCAAGGTCTCACAGATACGCAGTATTTT. Its protein product is CASSQGLTDTQYF.